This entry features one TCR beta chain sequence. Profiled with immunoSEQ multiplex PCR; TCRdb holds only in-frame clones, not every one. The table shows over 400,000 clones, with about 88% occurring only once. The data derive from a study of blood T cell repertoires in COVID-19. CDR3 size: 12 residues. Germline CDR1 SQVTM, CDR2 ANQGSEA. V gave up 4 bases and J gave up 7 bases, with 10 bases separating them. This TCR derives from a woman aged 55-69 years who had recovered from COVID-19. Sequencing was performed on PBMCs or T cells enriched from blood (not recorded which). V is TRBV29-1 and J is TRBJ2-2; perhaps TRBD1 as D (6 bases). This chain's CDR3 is CSVGWGHGELFF. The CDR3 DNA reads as TGCAGCGTTGGCTGGGGACACGGGGAGCTGTTTTTT.